This T cell receptor (beta chain) was recorded in a study of blood T cell repertoires in COVID-19. Study-level background: The United States, Italy and Spain were the sources of the acute and convalescent COVID-19 samples.

Original handling: Reference gene primer amplification gave estimated nucleated cell counts. The table came from immunoSEQ multiplex PCR; TCRdb's copy has only in-frame clones and leaves some out. The V and J calls and the clone size are those of that table, but D and trimming were determined from the DNA. The sample records roughly 150,000 clones, approximately 85% being singletons. Trimming left V 6 bases short and J 8 bases short, with 16 bases between. Germline CDR1 and CDR2: MDHEN and SYDVKM. CDR3 length: 13 amino acids. Seattle patient enrollment occurred during active infection, with longitudinal follow-up thereafter.

This TCR was recovered from a man older than 75 with COVID-19, enrolled during active disease. The material sequenced was peripheral blood. The rearrangement links TRBV28 to TRBJ1-2; TRBD1 is a possible D gene (5 bases). This chain's CDR3 is CASRAAFGGGYTF. The CDR3 DNA reads as TGTGCCAGCAGGGCCGCATTCGGGGGGGGCTACACCTTC.